The T cell receptor (beta chain) under discussion was sequenced for a study of blood T cell repertoires in COVID-19. Study-wide background: Sites in the United States, Italy and Spain provided acute and convalescent COVID-19 samples. Sources were T cells, B-cell-depleted T cells, or PBMCs; the material itself was cDNA or gDNA.

This CDR3 has 14 residues. In germline, CDR1 is SEHNR, CDR2 FQNEAQ (reference sequence). The V gene end was trimmed by 6 bases and the J gene end by 2 bases; junction bases not matched to a gene: 4. In the authors' workflow: Reference gene primer amplification in the assay estimated nucleated cell counts. TCRdb's table, derived via immunoSEQ multiplex PCR, lists solely in-frame clones and lacks some. V, J and clone size derive from that table, while D and trimming were established from the DNA sequence. The sample lists about 130,000 clones; approximately 74% were seen once. This TCR derives from a man aged 60-69 years with acute or convalescent COVID-19. The chain combines TRBV7-9 with TRBJ2-1; 7 bases agree with TRBD2. Source material: peripheral blood. CDR3 protein: CASSPSGPYNEQFF. The CDR3 DNA follows: TGTGCCAGCAGTCCTAGCGGCCCCTACAATGAGCAGTTCTTC.